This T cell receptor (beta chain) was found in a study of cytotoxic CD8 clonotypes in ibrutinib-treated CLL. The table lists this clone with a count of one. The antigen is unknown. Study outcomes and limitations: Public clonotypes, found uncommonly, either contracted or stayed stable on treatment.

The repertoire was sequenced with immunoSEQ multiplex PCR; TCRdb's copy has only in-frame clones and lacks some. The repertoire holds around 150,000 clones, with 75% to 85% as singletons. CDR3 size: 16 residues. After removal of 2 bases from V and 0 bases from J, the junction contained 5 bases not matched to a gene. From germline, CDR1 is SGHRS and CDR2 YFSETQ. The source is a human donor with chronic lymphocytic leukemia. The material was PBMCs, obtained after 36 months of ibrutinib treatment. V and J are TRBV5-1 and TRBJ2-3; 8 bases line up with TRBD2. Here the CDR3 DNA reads TGCGCCAGCAGCTTTGGGGCGGGGGGCAGCACAGATACGCAGTATTTT. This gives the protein CASSFGAGGSTDTQYF. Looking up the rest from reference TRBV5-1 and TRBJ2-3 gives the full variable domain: KAGVTQTPRYLIKTRGQQVTLSCSPISGHRSVSWYQQTPGQGLQFLFEYFSETQRNKGNFPGRFSGRQFSNSRSEMNVSTLELGDSALYLCASSFGAGGSTDTQYFGPGTRLTVL.